These 20 T cell receptor beta chains were all obtained from the same sample, sequenced in a study of cytomegalovirus exposure and HLA in healthy donors. Primers for the PCR totalled 60 Vbeta and 13 Jbeta. The method was immunoSEQ multiplex PCR; TCRdb's version includes in-frame clones alone and lacks a portion of them. The sample data list 150,000 to 200,000 clones. The sequenced sample consisted of PBMCs. Every receptor here comes from a man between 25 and 39 years old in good health and CMV-seronegative.

The chain is built from TRBV19 and TRBJ2-6; a possible D gene is TRBD2 (5 bases). The CDR3 has 18 amino acids. The germline gives CDR1 LNHDA, CDR2 SQIVND (reference sequence). V lost 6 bases, J lost 0 bases, and 18 bases lay in between. The chain's CDR3 is CASSLDGSTSSGANVLTF. The CDR3 coding sequence is TGTGCCAGTAGCTTGGACGGCTCCACTAGCTCTGGGGCCAACGTCCTGACTTTC.

The chain uses TRBV6-5 and TRBJ1-2; D gene uncertain. Trimming took 1 base from V and 0 from J, leaving 9 bases between them. The CDR3 covers 15 residues. Germline V gene data show CDR1 as MNHEY and CDR2 as SVGAGI. CDR3 DNA sequence: TGTGCCAGCAGTTACTTCGCCCGAGCTAACTATGGCTACACCTTC. Amino acid sequence: CASSYFARANYGYTF.

The chain recombines TRBV29-1 with TRBJ2-1; possible D gene TRBD2, 6 bases. V was cut by 4 bases and J by 8 bases, with 24 bases left in between. Germline-derived CDR1 and CDR2 are SQVTM and ANQGSEA. The CDR3 covers 16 residues. CDR3 loop: CSVARSGITGLYEQFF. The DNA of the CDR3 is TGCAGCGTTGCCCGTAGCGGAATTACCGGATTGTATGAGCAGTTCTTC.

The CDR3 loop is CASSSEDTQYF. CDR3 nucleotides: TGTGCCAGCAGCTCCGAGGATACGCAGTATTTT. This chain connects TRBV9 to TRBJ2-3; D is unresolved. The CDR3 covers 11 residues. Per germline, CDR1 SGDLS and CDR2 YYNGEE. The V end was cut by 4 bases, the J end by 6 bases, with 6 bases between.

The V gene is TRBV7-9, the J gene TRBJ2-5; TRBD1 is a possible D gene (5 bases). The CDR3 spans 13 residues. Per the germline V gene, CDR1 is SEHNR and CDR2 is FQNEAQ (reference sequence). With 5 bases removed from V and 4 bases from J, the gap between germline ends came to 11 bases. The CDR3 region is CASSRTGGETQYF. The DNA of the CDR3 is TGTGCCAGCAGCCGTACAGGCGGAGAGACCCAGTACTTC. The full variable domain, completed using reference TRBV7-9 and TRBJ2-5, is DTGVSQNPRHKITKRGQNVTFRCDPISEHNRLYWYRQTLGQGPEFLTYFQNEAQLEKSRLLSDRFSAERPKGSFSTLEIQRTEQGDSAMYLCASSRTGGETQYFGPGTRLLVL.

This sequence joins TRBV9 and TRBJ2-7, with TRBD2 matching 15 bases. V shed 2 bases, J shed 0 bases, and the junction held 3 bases outside the gene matches. Germline assignment: CDR1 SGDLS and CDR2 YYNGEE. The CDR3 length is 17 residues. CDR3 region: CASSVGTSGRSSYEQYF. CDR3 DNA: TGTGCCAGCAGCGTGGGGACTAGCGGGAGGAGCTCCTACGAGCAGTACTTC.

The CDR3 DNA is TGTGCCAGCAGCCACCGTGGGGCGGGGAATACGCAGTATTTT. Amino acids: CASSHRGAGNTQYF. The chain combines TRBV28 with TRBJ2-3; maybe TRBD2 (6 bases). V shed 6 bases and J shed 7 bases, with 17 bases lying between them. This CDR3 region has 14 residues. From germline, CDR1 is MDHEN and CDR2 SYDVKM.

The chain couples TRBV6-4 to TRBJ2-3; 10 positions agree with TRBD2. Germline V gene sequence: CDR1 MRHNA, CDR2 SNTAGT. There are 15 residues in the CDR3. Losses at the gene ends were 5 bases for V and 2 bases for J; bases not matched to a gene: 4. The CDR3 region has the DNA TGTGCCAGCAGTCTAGCGGGAGAGAACACAGATACGCAGTATTTT. Its protein is CASSLAGENTDTQYF.

The chain combines TRBV2 with TRBJ2-3; tentative D call: TRBD1 (6 bases). Trimming took 3 bases from V and 0 from J, leaving 22 bases between them. The CDR3 spans 19 residues. Germline lookup yields CDR1 SNHLY and CDR2 FYNNEI. As DNA, the CDR3 is TGTGCCAGCAGTGAGGGGAAGACAGGACAGACCCCTAGCACAGATACGCAGTATTTT. Protein product: CASSEGKTGQTPSTDTQYF.

This rearrangement joins TRBV7-9 to TRBJ2-5, with 10 bases matching TRBD2. Germline loops: CDR1 SEHNR, CDR2 FQNEAQ (reference sequence). V dropped 0 bases and J dropped 5; count of bases not matched to a gene: 6. This CDR3 comprises 16 residues. The CDR3 sequence is CASSLASGLAPETQYF. CDR3 sequence (DNA): TGTGCCAGCAGCTTAGCGTCGGGACTAGCGCCCGAGACCCAGTACTTC.

CDR3 coding DNA: TGCGCCAGCAGTGAAAGCGGGTCCTACAATGAGCAGTTCTTC. This translates into CASSESGSYNEQFF. The V and J genes are TRBV10-2 and TRBJ2-1, with D maybe TRBD2 (6 bases). CDR3 length: 14 amino acids. From germline, CDR1 is WSHSY and CDR2 SAAADI. The V end was cut by 3 bases, the J end by 1 base, with 7 bases between.

This rearrangement joins TRBV5-6 to TRBJ1-1; no reliable D call. CDR3 length equals 12 residues. With 4 bases removed from V and 6 bases from J, the gap between germline ends came to 10 bases. Germline V lookup: CDR1 SGHDT, CDR2 YYEEEE. The CDR3 nucleotides read TGTGCCAGCAGCGGCACGGGGTCTGAAGCTTTCTTT. Its translation is CASSGTGSEAFF.

The chain links TRBV5-1 to TRBJ2-2; D may be TRBD1 (6 bases). CDR3 length equals 16 residues. V lost 4 bases, J lost 5 bases, and 18 bases lay in between. Looked up from germline, CDR1 is SGHRS and CDR2 is YFSETQ. CDR3 coding DNA: TGCGCCAGCAGCCGCCCCGACAGGCTGCAAACCGGGGAGCTGTTTTTT. This codes for CASSRPDRLQTGELFF. Filled out from reference TRBV5-1 and TRBJ2-2, the complete variable domain reads KAGVTQTPRYLIKTRGQQVTLSCSPISGHRSVSWYQQTPGQGLQFLFEYFSETQRNKGNFPGRFSGRQFSNSRSEMNVSTLELGDSALYLCASSRPDRLQTGELFFGEGSRLTVL.

The chain employs TRBV6-1 and TRBJ2-1; 11 bases fit TRBD2. This CDR3 is built from 15 residues. Germline loops: CDR1 MNHNS, CDR2 SASEGT. The V segment lost 5 bases and the J segment 2 bases; nucleotides outside the gene matches: 2. The CDR3, as DNA: TGTGCCAGCAGTCCACTAGCGGGAGCCTACAATGAGCAGTTCTTC. Translation: CASSPLAGAYNEQFF.

This sequence joins TRBV6-6 and TRBJ2-1; 11 positions agree with TRBD1. Trimming removed 5 bases from V and 7 bases from J; junction bases left unmatched: 10. Germline V gene sequence: CDR1 MNHNY, CDR2 SVGAGI (reference sequence). The CDR3 spans 16 residues. CDR3 bases: TGTGCCAGCAGTACCTGGACAGGGGGCGTAGATAATGAGCAGTTCTTC. Protein sequence: CASSTWTGGVDNEQFF.

This chain links TRBV7-9 with TRBJ2-7; D might be TRBD1 (5 bases). Germline lookup yields CDR1 SEHNR and CDR2 FQNEAQ (reference sequence). Trimming took 6 bases from V and 3 from J, leaving 6 bases between them. The CDR3 contains 11 residues. CDR3 residues: CASSDSYEQYF. CDR3 nucleotide sequence: TGTGCCAGCAGTGACAGCTACGAGCAGTACTTC.

The chain has TRBV6-4 and TRBJ1-1; perhaps TRBD1 as D (5 bases). V was pared by 3 bases and J by 3 bases, with 11 bases between. The germline V gene has CDR1 MRHNA and CDR2 SNTAGT. The CDR3 loop spans 14 amino acids. CDR3 in DNA: TGTGCCAGCAGTGAATTCATAGGGGACACTGAAGCTTTCTTT. Translated: CASSEFIGDTEAFF.

V gene TRBV28 combines with J gene TRBJ2-7; D is unclear. The CDR3 runs to 11 residues. V lost 8 bases and J 1 base, leaving 6 bases between the germline ends. Germline V CDR1 and CDR2: MDHEN, SYDVKM. The CDR3 sequence is CASLGSYEQYF. As DNA, the CDR3 is TGTGCCAGCCTAGGTTCCTACGAGCAGTACTTC.

This chain connects TRBV27 to TRBJ1-3; D call uncertain. The CDR3 is 14 residues long. V lost 6 bases and J lost 3, with 12 bases in between. Germline CDR1 MNHEY, CDR2 SMNVEV (reference sequence). CDR3 in amino acids: CASRPGDIGNTIYF. For the CDR3, the DNA is TGTGCCAGCAGACCGGGAGACATTGGAAACACCATATATTTT.

The chain joins TRBV28 to TRBJ2-7, with D possibly being TRBD2 (5 bases). The germline V gene encodes CDR1 MDHEN and CDR2 SYDVKM. V lost 7 bases, J lost 7 bases, and 20 bases lay in between. This CDR3 is 14 amino acids long. The CDR3, as DNA: TGTGCCAGCAATTCCCTCACGGTATCGGGGGAGCAGTACTTC. It encodes CASNSLTVSGEQYF.